This TCR beta chain comes out of a study of blood T cells in healthy people across ages. Study observations and caveats: TCR beta diversity correlated strongly with naive T cell percentage.

This clonotype was observed a few times. Its antigen is still unknown. PCR was performed a second time for about 7 to 12 cycles using a sample-barcoded 5' primer and a J-beta primer mix. From each sample, at least 2.5 million paired-end reads containing CDR3 were obtained. TCRdb redid the calling of the 5' RACE reads with MiXCR, one entry per CDR3 protein. The sample includes about 1,600,000 distinct CDR3 sequences, around 42% of them seen just once. This CDR3 is built from 15 residues. The V and J ends lost 5 bases and 3 bases, in that order; junction bases with no gene match: 7. Germline CDR1 SGHTA, CDR2 FQGNSA.

The sample comprised blood. This clonotype was obtained from a woman between 18 and 29 years old in good health. The rearrangement links TRBV7-2 to TRBJ2-7; 10 bases are shared with TRBD2. The chain's CDR3 is CASSPRTSGYYEQYF. DNA for the CDR3: TGTGCCAGCAGCCCGAGGACTAGCGGTTACTACGAGCAGTACTTC.